Following are 16 T cell receptor beta chains from one sample sequenced in a study of blood T cell repertoires in COVID-19 (dated by TCRdb to 2020 to 2021). Receptor amplification or capture employed the immunoSEQ multiplex PCR assay. As stored in TCRdb, this immuneACCESS dataset retains in-frame rearrangements with V and J assigned. A fraction of the clones does not appear; measured against another copy, unresolved V genes explain less than half of the discrepancy, and the remainder lacks a known reason. The sample includes over 80,000 clones, with around 79% observed a single time. The ten largest clones capture 15% to 20% of the sample. The sample taken for sequencing was peripheral blood. All receptors derive from a woman older than 75 with active or convalescent COVID-19.

This chain connects TRBV20-1 to TRBJ2-3; a weak D match, TRBD1 (5 bases). The V end lost 5 bases, the J end lost 3 bases, and 6 bases lay between the germline ends. Germline CDR1 and CDR2: DFQATT and SNEGSKA (reference sequence). The length of the CDR3 is 11 residues. The CDR3 nucleotides are TGCAGTGCTCACAGGACAGATACGCAGTATTTT. Translating gives CSAHRTDTQYF.

The rearrangement links TRBV28 to TRBJ1-1, with a weak D call TRBD1 (5 bases). The CDR3 has 14 residues. Germline CDR1 and CDR2: MDHEN and SYDVKM. Here the CDR3 reads CAAETESMNTEAFF. For the CDR3, the DNA is TGTGCAGCAGAGACAGAGAGTATGAACACTGAAGCTTTCTTT. The entire variable domain, with the rest obtained from reference TRBV28 and TRBJ1-1, is as follows: DVKVTQSSRYLVKRTGEKVFLECVQDMDHENMFWYRQDPGLGLRLIYFSYDVKMKEKGDIPEGYSVSREKKERFSLILESASTNQTSMYLCAAETESMNTEAFFGQGTRLTVV.

The chain links TRBV4-2 to TRBJ2-5; possibly TRBD2 for D (7 bases). The CDR3 consists of 15 residues. Deletions cut 3 bases from V and 5 bases from J, with 16 bases between. The germline V gene encodes CDR1 LGHNA and CDR2 YNFKEQ. This CDR3 is CASSQEGGEGETQYF. The CDR3 region has the DNA TGTGCCAGCAGCCAGGAGGGGGGGGAGGGGGAGACCCAGTACTTC.

This chain joins TRBV28 and TRBJ1-4; D perhaps matches TRBD1 (6 bases). The V and J ends lost 8 bases and 7 bases respectively, with 20 bases between them. Germline lookup yields CDR1 MDHEN and CDR2 SYDVKM. This CDR3 has 15 amino acids. DNA for the CDR3: TGTGCCAGCCAAACCCGGAGGGGGGGCGGTGAAAAACTGTTTTTT. Amino acid sequence: CASQTRRGGGEKLFF.

Details on this clone: An end of the junction differs from the germline gene, which may be a read error. J is TRBJ1-2 and V is TRBV5-1; D possibly corresponds to TRBD1 (5 bases). This CDR3 comprises 13 residues. Germline V lookup: CDR1 SGHRS, CDR2 YFSETQ. The DNA of the CDR3 is TGCGCCAGCAGCTCCCGGGACTCCTCTACGGGGGACTTC. Its translation is CASSSRDSSTGDF.

In DNA, the CDR3 is TGTGCCAGCTCACCATGGACTAGCGGGGTCTGGAGAGAGACCCAGTACTTC. Its translation: CASSPWTSGVWRETQYF. The chain joins TRBV18 to TRBJ2-5; TRBD2 agrees at 12 bases. CDR3 length: 17 residues. V dropped 2 bases and J dropped 4; count of bases not matched to a gene: 8. The germline V gene has CDR1 KGHSH and CDR2 LQKENI.

The chain links TRBV3-1 (or the pseudogene TRBV3-2) to TRBJ1-2; D possibly corresponds to TRBD1 (6 bases). Germline V gene lookup returns CDR1 LGHDT and CDR2 YNNKEL (reference sequence). Trimming shortened V by 3 bases and J by 0 bases, and 11 bases separated the two germline ends. This CDR3 has 15 residues. The CDR3 region has the DNA TGTGCCAGCAGCCACTACAGGGCCTCTAACTATGGCTACACCTTC. This sequence encodes CASSHYRASNYGYTF.

This chain links TRBV7-2 with TRBJ1-5; no clear D gene. Per the germline V gene, CDR1 is SGHTA and CDR2 is FQGNSA. CDR3 length: 15 amino acids. V shed 4 bases and J shed 6 bases, with 16 bases lying between them. In DNA, the CDR3 is TGTGCCAGCAGCTCCACCGGGAGGGCTGGTCAGCCCCAGCATTTT. It translates to CASSSTGRAGQPQHF.

With respect to this clone: Mismatch with germline at one junction end may stem from a read error. The rearrangement uses TRBV5-1 and TRBJ1-3, with unresolved D. Germline CDR1 SGHRS, CDR2 YFSETQ. The CDR3 is 13 amino acids. CDR3 bases: TGTGCCAGCAGCTTGGAATCAGGAAACACCATATATTTT. Its protein product is CASSLESGNTIYF.

The V call is TRBV28, the J call TRBJ1-5; TRBD1 matches 9 bases. Trimming removed 2 bases from V and 7 bases from J; junction bases left unmatched: 6. The V gene's germline CDR1 is MDHEN and CDR2 SYDVKM. The CDR3 spans 15 residues. The DNA for the CDR3 is TGTGCCAGCAGTTTACAGACAGGGGGACTCCAGCCCCAGCATTTT. It yields the protein CASSLQTGGLQPQHF.

This sequence joins TRBV27 and TRBJ2-1, with 7 positions matching TRBD2. CDR1 and CDR2 from the germline V gene are MNHEY and SMNVEV (reference sequence). V dropped 4 bases and J dropped 8; count of bases not matched to a gene: 17. This CDR3 is built from 17 residues. CDR3 nucleotide sequence: TGTGCCAGCAGTTGGGGGATGGCTAGCGGCCTAAGCCATGAGCAGTTCTTC. This codes for CASSWGMASGLSHEQFF.

CDR3 nucleotides: TGTGCCAGCAACGACAGGGTGAGCACTGAAGCTTTCTTT. Translation: CASNDRVSTEAFF. The V call is TRBV19, the J call TRBJ1-1; 7 bases are shared with TRBD1. Trimming took 9 bases from V and 4 from J; bases not matched to a gene: 8. The germline gives CDR1 LNHDA, CDR2 SQIVND (reference sequence). This CDR3 region has 13 residues. Full variable domain (remainder filled in from reference TRBV19 and TRBJ1-1): DGGITQSPKYLFRKEGQNVTLSCEQNLNHDAMYWYRQDPGQGLRLIYYSQIVNDFQKGDIAEGYSVSREKKESFPLTVTSAQKNPTAFYLCASNDRVSTEAFFGQGTRLTVV.

This chain connects TRBV12-3 or TRBV12-4 to TRBJ1-6; D is possibly TRBD1 (6 bases). This CDR3 contains 12 residues. V was shortened by 5 bases and J by 16 bases, with 15 bases between the two germline ends. The CDR3 is CASSRGSGGLHF. CDR3 coding DNA: TGTGCCAGCAGTAGGGGGTCGGGGGGTCTCCACTTT.

The chain combines TRBV19 with TRBJ2-1; 8 bases are a match to TRBD2. Trimming removed 6 bases from V and 6 bases from J; junction bases left unmatched: 7. Per germline, CDR1 LNHDA and CDR2 SQIVND (reference sequence). The CDR3 is 14 residues long. In nucleotides, the CDR3 is TGTGCCAGTAGGGTTAGCGGGGCCCTCAATGAGCAGTTCTTC. Its translation is CASRVSGALNEQFF.

The V call is TRBV4-2, the J call TRBJ1-2; 9 bases agree with TRBD1. J gave up 3 bases and V 0 bases, and 2 bases lay outside the gene matches. Germline assignment: CDR1 LGHNA and CDR2 YNFKEQ. The CDR3 consists of 15 residues. CDR3 protein: CASSQETGGYYGYTF. The DNA of the CDR3 is TGTGCCAGCAGCCAAGAGACAGGGGGGTACTATGGCTACACCTTC.

The chain is built from TRBV7-2 and TRBJ2-3; tentative D call: TRBD2 (6 bases). The CDR3 length is 14 residues. Germline V gene data show CDR1 as SGHTA and CDR2 as FQGNSA. V lost 0 bases and J lost 7, with 11 bases in between. CDR3 coding DNA: TGTGCCAGCAGCTTAGCGCGGGGCGCCCATACGCAGTATTTT. Translating gives CASSLARGAHTQYF. The full variable domain, rest sourced from reference TRBV7-2 and TRBJ2-3, is GAGVSQSPSNKVTEKGKDVELRCDPISGHTALYWYRQSLGQGLEFLIYFQGNSAPDKSGLPSDRFSAERTGGSVSTLTIQRTQQEDSAVYLCASSLARGAHTQYFGPGTRLTVL.